This T cell receptor (beta chain) is from a study of T-cell memory formation after mild COVID-19. Study-level findings and limits: Those CD4+ clones that contracted were mainly in CM and EM (CD8+ ones in EMRA). Clones that got smaller from day 15 to 85 had even CD4/CD8, while clones growing later tipped toward CD4+. A second wave of clones peaked on day 37, and their SARS-CoV-2 specificity went unconfirmed. Cross-reactive memory seemingly joined, as some responding clones were found in pre-infection memory.

The CDR3 length is 15 residues. The germline V gene has CDR1 SEHNR and CDR2 FQNEAQ (reference sequence). Trimming took 1 base from V and 11 from J, leaving 17 bases between them. This clonotype was recorded a few times. No antigen is known for it. One entry per CDR3 protein, called by TCRdb with MiXCR from the 5' RACE reads. Among about 450,000 distinct CDR3 sequences listed, about a quarter were seen once. The TCR originated in an adult woman who had mild COVID-19 (a few samples of this study predate the infection). Cell type and time point are not known. The chain is built from TRBV7-9 and TRBJ1-4; a weak D match, TRBD1 (5 bases). The sequencing input was PBMCs or a T cell subset sorted from them (not recorded which). CDR3 region: CASSLEGPIPVKLFF. CDR3 nucleotide sequence: TGTGCCAGCAGCTTAGAGGGACCGATTCCGGTGAAACTGTTTTTT.